This is a list of T cell receptor beta chains from one sample in a study of tissue T cells after allogeneic stem cell transplantation. Libraries were prepared by immunoSEQ multiplex PCR; TCRdb keeps only in-frame clonotypes and omits some of them. This repertoire shows roughly 6,000 clones, roughly 61% found once; its top ten account for 14%. This specimen consisted of duodenum tissue, obtained at autopsy. The receptors stem from a woman aged 18-49 years with breast cancer. Each CDR3 is given with its conserved first and last residue. The order of the fields is clone size, J gene, V gene, D gene, CDR3 protein, CDR3 DNA. D genes are given only for firm matches. Only part of the rows carry a size: once, few, many, or a class if the clone is expanded.

.	TRBJ2-3	TRBV14	TRBD2	CASSQESSGGAKDRDTDTQYF	TGTGCCAGCAGCCAAGAATCTAGCGGGGGGGCCAAAGATAGGGACACAGATACGCAGTATTTT
.	TRBJ2-2	TRBV30	.	CAWRALAQRWGSGELFF	TGTGCCTGGAGGGCCCTGGCGCAGAGGTGGGGGAGCGGGGAGCTGTTTTTT
.	TRBJ1-1	TRBV11-3	.	CASSLDGKNTEAFF	TGTGCCAGCAGCTTGGACGGGAAGAACACTGAAGCTTTCTTT
.	TRBJ1-5	TRBV7-2	TRBD1	CASSNQVGTGNQPQHF	TGTGCCAGCAGTAACCAGGTTGGGACAGGGAATCAGCCCCAGCATTTT
few	TRBJ2-7	TRBV7-2	.	CASSLARRGGLYEQYF	TGTGCCAGCAGCTTAGCGAGGAGGGGGGGGCTCTACGAGCAGTACTTC
.	TRBJ2-3	TRBV24-1	.	CATSDSRGADTQYF	TGTGCCACCAGTGACTCCCGGGGAGCAGATACGCAGTATTTT
few	TRBJ1-2	TRBV2	.	CASTAEQAYGYTF	TGTGCCAGCACCGCAGAGCAGGCCTATGGCTACACCTTC
.	TRBJ2-7	TRBV6-2/TRBV6-3	.	CASSYVAGAYEQYF	TGTGCCAGCAGTTATGTGGCAGGGGCGTACGAGCAGTACTTC
few	TRBJ1-4	TRBV23-1	.	CASSRPGVLNEKLFF	TGCGCCAGCAGTCGCCCCGGTGTGCTTAATGAAAAACTGTTTTTT
once	TRBJ2-2	TRBV5-6	.	CASSLGQYGNTGELFF	TGTGCCAGCAGCTTGGGGCAATATGGGAACACCGGGGAGCTGTTTTTT
once	TRBJ1-1	TRBV30	.	CAWSVGLLMNTEAFF	TGTGCCTGGAGTGTCGGGTTGCTCATGAACACTGAAGCTTTCTTT
.	TRBJ2-2	TRBV3-1/TRBV3-2	TRBD2	CASTLAGGHGELFF	TGTGCCAGCACTCTTGCGGGAGGACACGGGGAGCTGTTTTTT
.	TRBJ1-1	TRBV5-1	.	CASSYQGLPEAFF	TGCGCCAGCAGCTACCAGGGTCTCCCTGAAGCTTTCTTT
few	TRBJ1-1	TRBV14	.	CASSQILQGEAFF	TGTGCCAGCAGCCAAATACTGCAGGGTGAAGCTTTCTTT
.	TRBJ1-1	TRBV14	.	CASSQQGNTEAFF	TGTGCCAGCAGCCAACAGGGGAACACTGAAGCTTTCTTT
few	TRBJ2-1	TRBV4-3	.	CASSPSMVNEQFF	TGCGCCAGCAGCCCTTCAATGGTCAATGAGCAGTTCTTC
.	TRBJ2-4	TRBV11-1	.	CASSPPDRAKNIQYF	TGTGCCAGCAGCCCCCCGGACAGAGCCAAAAACATTCAGTACTTC
.	TRBJ1-1	TRBV6-6	TRBD1	CASRRTGQGDTEAFF	TGTGCCAGCAGACGCACGGGACAGGGCGACACTGAAGCTTTCTTT
.	TRBJ2-5	TRBV11-2	.	CASTRGQTQETQYF	TGTGCCAGCACTCGAGGACAGACTCAAGAGACCCAGTACTTC
.	TRBJ2-7	TRBV6-5	TRBD2	CASSYGLAGDPNEQYF	TGTGCCAGCAGTTACGGGCTAGCGGGAGATCCCAACGAGCAGTACTTC
.	TRBJ1-4	TRBV4-2	.	CASSQDGRGMTTNEKLFF	TGTGCCAGCAGCCAAGATGGGAGGGGGATGACAACTAATGAAAAACTGTTTTTT
once	TRBJ2-1	TRBV5-8	.	CASSLSGSYNEQFF	TGTGCCAGCAGCTTGTCGGGCTCCTACAATGAGCAGTTCTTC
.	TRBJ2-3	TRBV10-1	TRBD2	CASRLGQREGPDTQYF	TGCGCCAGCAGGCTGGGGCAGCGGGAGGGCCCGGATACGCAGTATTTT
few	TRBJ1-4	TRBV7-9	.	CASSPSGHEKLFF	TGTGCCAGCAGCCCCTCGGGGCACGAAAAACTGTTTTTT
.	TRBJ2-7	TRBV6-5	TRBD2	CASTVLAGSFGEQYF	TGTGCCAGCACCGTGCTAGCGGGTTCCTTCGGGGAGCAGTACTTC
few	TRBJ2-1	TRBV5-6	TRBD2	CASSLEPGLAENEQFF	TGTGCCAGCAGCTTGGAGCCGGGACTAGCGGAGAATGAGCAGTTCTTC
.	TRBJ2-7	TRBV7-9	.	CASSLMGSAGYEQYF	TGTGCCAGCAGCTTAATGGGATCAGCGGGCTACGAGCAGTACTTC
medium-sized	TRBJ1-1	TRBV7-9	.	CASSLDRDMNTEAFF	TGTGCCAGCAGCTTAGACAGAGATATGAACACTGAAGCTTTCTTT
few	TRBJ2-5	TRBV7-3	TRBD2	CASRFYWTSGGRRETQYF	TGTGCCAGCAGATTCTACTGGACTAGCGGGGGCAGGAGGGAGACCCAGTACTTC
.	TRBJ1-1	TRBV3-1/TRBV3-2	.	CASSQVSGFRVAFF	TGTGCCAGCAGCCAAGTTTCAGGGTTTCGGGTGGCTTTCTTT
.	TRBJ2-7	TRBV18	.	CASSPPKVSGEQYF	TGTGCCAGCTCACCACCTAAGGTTTCAGGCGAGCAGTACTTC
.	TRBJ2-4	TRBV12-3/TRBV12-4	.	CASSFWGNIQYF	TGTGCCAGCAGTTTTTGGGGAAACATTCAGTACTTC
once	TRBJ1-3	TRBV4-2	.	CASSPTSNVNSGNTIYF	TGTGCCAGCAGCCCGACTAGTAACGTAAACTCTGGAAACACCATATATTTT
.	TRBJ1-3	TRBV7-3	.	CASSTGRGNTIYF	TGTGCCAGCTCAACAGGGCGTGGAAACACCATATATTTT
.	TRBJ2-2	TRBV7-7	TRBD1	CASSPLLQGLYTGELFF	TGTGCTAGCAGTCCATTGCTACAGGGGCTATACACCGGGGAGCTGTTTTTT
.	TRBJ1-2	TRBV5-4	TRBD1	CADGTGADYGYTF	TGTGCCGACGGGACAGGGGCGGACTATGGCTACACCTTC
.	TRBJ2-1	TRBV27	.	CASSRSGSYNEQFF	TGTGCCAGCAGCCGTAGCGGCTCATACAATGAGCAGTTCTTC